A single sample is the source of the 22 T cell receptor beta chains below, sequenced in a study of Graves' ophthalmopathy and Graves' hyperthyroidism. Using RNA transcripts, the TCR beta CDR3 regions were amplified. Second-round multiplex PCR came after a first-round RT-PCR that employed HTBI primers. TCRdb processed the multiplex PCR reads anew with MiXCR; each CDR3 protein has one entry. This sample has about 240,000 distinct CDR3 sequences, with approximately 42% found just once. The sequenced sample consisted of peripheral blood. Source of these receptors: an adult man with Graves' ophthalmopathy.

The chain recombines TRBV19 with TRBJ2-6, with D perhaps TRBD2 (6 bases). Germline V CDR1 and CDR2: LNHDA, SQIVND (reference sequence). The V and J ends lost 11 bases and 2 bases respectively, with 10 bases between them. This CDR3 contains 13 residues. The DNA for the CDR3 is TGTGCCGGCAGGAGGGCTGGGGCCAACGTCCTGACTTTC. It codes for CAGRRAGANVLTF. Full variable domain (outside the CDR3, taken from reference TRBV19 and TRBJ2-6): DGGITQSPKYLFRKEGQNVTLSCEQNLNHDAMYWYRQDPGQGLRLIYYSQIVNDFQKGDIAEGYSVSREKKESFPLTVTSAQKNPTAFYLCAGRRAGANVLTFGAGSRLTVL.

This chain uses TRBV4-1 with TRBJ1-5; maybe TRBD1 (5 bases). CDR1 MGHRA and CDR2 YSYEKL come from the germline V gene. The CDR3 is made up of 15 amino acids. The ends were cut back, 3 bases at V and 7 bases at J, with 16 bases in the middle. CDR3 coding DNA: TGCGCCAGCAGCCATCTCGGACAACGGGGCCAGCCCCAGCATTTT. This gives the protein CASSHLGQRGQPQHF.

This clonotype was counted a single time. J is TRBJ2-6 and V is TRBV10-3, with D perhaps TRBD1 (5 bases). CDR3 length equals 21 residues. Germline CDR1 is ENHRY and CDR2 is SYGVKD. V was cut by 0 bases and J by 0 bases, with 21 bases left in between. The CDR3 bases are TGTGCCATCAGTGAGTCGCTCACCCAGGGTCCAGCCCGCTCTGGGGCCAACGTCCTGACTTTC. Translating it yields CAISESLTQGPARSGANVLTF.

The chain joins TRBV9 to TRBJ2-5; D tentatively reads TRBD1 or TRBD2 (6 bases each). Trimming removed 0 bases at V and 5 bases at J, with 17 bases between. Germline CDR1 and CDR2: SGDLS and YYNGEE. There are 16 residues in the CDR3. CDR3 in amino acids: CASSVAGGGRRETQYF. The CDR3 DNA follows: TGTGCCAGCAGCGTAGCTGGAGGGGGGAGAAGGGAGACCCAGTACTTC.

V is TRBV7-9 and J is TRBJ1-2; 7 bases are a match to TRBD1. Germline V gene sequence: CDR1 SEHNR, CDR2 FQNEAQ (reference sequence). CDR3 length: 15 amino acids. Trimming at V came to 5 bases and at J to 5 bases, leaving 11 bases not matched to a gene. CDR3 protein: CASSLLSGQLYGYTF. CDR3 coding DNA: TGTGCCAGCAGCCTGCTCTCGGGACAGCTATATGGCTACACCTTC. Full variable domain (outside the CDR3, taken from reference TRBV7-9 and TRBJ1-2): DTGVSQNPRHKITKRGQNVTFRCDPISEHNRLYWYRQTLGQGPEFLTYFQNEAQLEKSRLLSDRFSAERPKGSFSTLEIQRTEQGDSAMYLCASSLLSGQLYGYTFGSGTRLTVV.

This chain's CDR3 is CASSLDPYRDHNSPLHF. CDR3 sequence (DNA): TGTGCCAGCAGCTTAGACCCATACAGGGACCATAATTCACCCCTCCACTTT. The chain employs TRBV7-9 and TRBJ1-6, with D possibly being TRBD1 (6 bases). Germline V gives CDR1 SEHNR, CDR2 FQNEAQ (reference sequence). This CDR3 spans 17 amino acids. V lost 1 base and J lost 5, with 15 bases in between.

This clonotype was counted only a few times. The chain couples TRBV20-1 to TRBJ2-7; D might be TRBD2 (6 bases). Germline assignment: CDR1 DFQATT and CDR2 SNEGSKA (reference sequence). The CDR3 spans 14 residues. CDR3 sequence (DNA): TGCAGCGCCGAACAGGCGGGACGGATCTACGAGCAGTACTTC. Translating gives CSAEQAGRIYEQYF.

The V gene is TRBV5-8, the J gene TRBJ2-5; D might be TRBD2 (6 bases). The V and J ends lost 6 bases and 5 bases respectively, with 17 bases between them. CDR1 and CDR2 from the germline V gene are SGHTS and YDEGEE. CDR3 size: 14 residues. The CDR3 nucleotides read TGTGCCAGCACCGCTCTTCGGGGGTCGGAGACCCAGTACTTC. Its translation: CASTALRGSETQYF.

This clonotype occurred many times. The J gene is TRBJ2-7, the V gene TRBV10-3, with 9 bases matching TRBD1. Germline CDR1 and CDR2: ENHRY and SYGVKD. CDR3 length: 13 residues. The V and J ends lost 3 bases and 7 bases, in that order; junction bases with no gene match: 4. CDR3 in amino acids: CAISERTGEEQYF. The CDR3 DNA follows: TGTGCCATCAGTGAAAGGACAGGGGAAGAGCAGTACTTC.

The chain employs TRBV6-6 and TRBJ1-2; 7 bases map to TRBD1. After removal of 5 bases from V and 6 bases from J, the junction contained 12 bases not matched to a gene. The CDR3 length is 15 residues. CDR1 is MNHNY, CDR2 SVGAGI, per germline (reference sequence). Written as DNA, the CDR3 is TGTGCCAGCAGTACCCTGGGACAGCTCTCCGATGGCTACACCTTC. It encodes CASSTLGQLSDGYTF.

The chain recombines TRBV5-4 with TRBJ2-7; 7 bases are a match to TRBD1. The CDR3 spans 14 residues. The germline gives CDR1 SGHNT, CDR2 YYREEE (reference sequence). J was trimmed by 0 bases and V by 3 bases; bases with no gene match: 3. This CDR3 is CASSWDSNSYEQYF. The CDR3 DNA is TGTGCCAGCAGCTGGGACAGTAACTCCTACGAGCAGTACTTC.

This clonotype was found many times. CDR3: CATSDPTGAGANVLTF. The CDR3 coding sequence is TGTGCCACCAGTGACCCGACAGGGGCTGGGGCCAACGTCCTGACTTTC. This rearrangement joins TRBV24-1 to TRBJ2-6; TRBD1 agrees at 8 bases. Germline lookup yields CDR1 KGHDR and CDR2 SFDVKD. The CDR3 is made up of 16 amino acids. J lost 2 bases, V lost 4 bases, and 3 bases had no gene match.

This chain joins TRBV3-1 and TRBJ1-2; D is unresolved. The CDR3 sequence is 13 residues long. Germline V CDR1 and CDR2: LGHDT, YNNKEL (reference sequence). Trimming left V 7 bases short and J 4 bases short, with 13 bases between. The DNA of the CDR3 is TGTGCCAGCACCCCAGTGGGAGGCTATGGCTACACCTTC. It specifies CASTPVGGYGYTF.

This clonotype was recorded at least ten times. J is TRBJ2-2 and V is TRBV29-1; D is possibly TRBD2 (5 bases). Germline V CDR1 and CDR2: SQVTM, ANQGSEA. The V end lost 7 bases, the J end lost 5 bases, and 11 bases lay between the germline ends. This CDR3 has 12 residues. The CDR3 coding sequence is TGCAGCGCTACTAGTGAGACCGGGGAGCTGTTTTTT. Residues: CSATSETGELFF.

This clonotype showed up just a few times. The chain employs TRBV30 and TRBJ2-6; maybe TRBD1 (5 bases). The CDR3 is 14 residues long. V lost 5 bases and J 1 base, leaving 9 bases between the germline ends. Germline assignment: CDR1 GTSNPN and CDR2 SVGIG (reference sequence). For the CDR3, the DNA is TGTGCCTGGGGGGCCTTATCTGGGGCCAACGTCCTGACTTTC. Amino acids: CAWGALSGANVLTF.

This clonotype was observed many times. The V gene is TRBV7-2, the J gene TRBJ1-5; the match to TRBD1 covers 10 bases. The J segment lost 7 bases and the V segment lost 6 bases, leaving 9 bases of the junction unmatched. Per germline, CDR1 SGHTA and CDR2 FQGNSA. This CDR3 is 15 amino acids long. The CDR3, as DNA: TGTGCCAGCAGTTTGAGGACAGGGGGTGGGCAGCCCCAGCATTTT. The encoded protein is CASSLRTGGGQPQHF.

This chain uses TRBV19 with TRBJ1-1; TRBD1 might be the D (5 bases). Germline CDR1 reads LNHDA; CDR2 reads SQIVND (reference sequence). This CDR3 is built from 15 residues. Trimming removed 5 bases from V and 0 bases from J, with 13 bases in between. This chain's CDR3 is CASSFGGAMNTEAFF. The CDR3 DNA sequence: TGTGCCAGTAGTTTTGGAGGGGCCATGAACACTGAAGCTTTCTTT.

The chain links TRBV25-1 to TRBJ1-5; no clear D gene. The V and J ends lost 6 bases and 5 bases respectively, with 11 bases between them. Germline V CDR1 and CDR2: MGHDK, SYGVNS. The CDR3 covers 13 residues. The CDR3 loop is CASSQDADQPQHF. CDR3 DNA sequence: TGTGCCAGCAGCCAAGATGCCGATCAGCCCCAGCATTTT.

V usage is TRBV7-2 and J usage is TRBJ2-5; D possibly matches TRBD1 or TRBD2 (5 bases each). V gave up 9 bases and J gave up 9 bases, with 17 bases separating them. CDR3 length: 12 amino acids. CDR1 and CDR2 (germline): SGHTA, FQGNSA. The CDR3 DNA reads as TGTGCCAGTAAGGCAGGGACGGAGGCCCAGTACTTC. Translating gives CASKAGTEAQYF.

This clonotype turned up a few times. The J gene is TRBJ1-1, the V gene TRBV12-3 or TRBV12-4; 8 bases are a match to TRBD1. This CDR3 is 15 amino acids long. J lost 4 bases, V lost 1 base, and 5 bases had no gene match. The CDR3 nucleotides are TGTGCCAGCAGTTTAGACAGGGGGTTTTTCACTGAAGCTTTCTTT. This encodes CASSLDRGFFTEAFF.

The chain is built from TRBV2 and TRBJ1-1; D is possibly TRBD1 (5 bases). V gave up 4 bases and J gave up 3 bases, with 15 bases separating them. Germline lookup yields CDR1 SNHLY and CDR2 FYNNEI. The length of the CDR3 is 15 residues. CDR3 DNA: TGTGCCAGCAGTGCCCTAGGCTCGGGGGACACTGAAGCTTTCTTT. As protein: CASSALGSGDTEAFF. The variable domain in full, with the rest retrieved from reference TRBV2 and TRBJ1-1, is EPEVTQTPSHQVTQMGQEVILRCVPISNHLYFYWYRQILGQKVEFLVSFYNNEISEKSEIFDDQFSVERPDGSNFTLKIRSTKLEDSAMYFCASSALGSGDTEAFFGQGTRLTVV.

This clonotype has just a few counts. The CDR3 is CSVGGGGEQYF. For the CDR3, the DNA is TGCAGCGTCGGAGGGGGAGGCGAGCAGTACTTC. V is TRBV29-1 and J is TRBJ2-7, with D perhaps given as TRBD1 or TRBD2 (6 bases each). CDR1 is SQVTM and CDR2 is ANQGSEA in the germline V gene. The CDR3 contains 11 residues. The V and J ends lost 6 bases and 6 bases respectively, with 12 bases between them.